Shown below are 8 T cell receptor beta chains from a single sample sequenced in a study of cytomegalovirus exposure and HLA in healthy donors. Some clones are missing from TCRdb's copy, which holds only in-frame ones; the method was immunoSEQ multiplex PCR. The table lists around 120,000 clones, approximately 89% of them singletons. The specimen sequenced was PBMCs. The receptors here all came from a young man in good health and CMV-seronegative.

The chain joins TRBV19 to TRBJ2-2; 9 bases map to TRBD2. The V and J ends lost 2 bases and 5 bases, in that order; junction bases with no gene match: 9. The CDR3 loop spans 17 amino acids. CDR1 and CDR2 from the germline V gene are LNHDA and SQIVND (reference sequence). In nucleotides, the CDR3 is TGTGCCAGTAGTATACGGCTAGCGGGGAGTGTTACCGGGGAGCTGTTTTTT. It specifies CASSIRLAGSVTGELFF.

This chain connects TRBV19 to TRBJ1-3; the match to TRBD1 covers 7 bases. The germline V gene has CDR1 LNHDA and CDR2 SQIVND (reference sequence). Losses at the gene ends were 6 bases for V and 0 bases for J; bases not matched to a gene: 5. CDR3 size: 15 residues. The CDR3, as DNA: TGTGCCAGTAGCCGTGGGGACAGCTCTGGAAACACCATATATTTT. It translates to CASSRGDSSGNTIYF. Based on the CDR3 plus reference TRBV19 and TRBJ1-3, the full variable domain is DGGITQSPKYLFRKEGQNVTLSCEQNLNHDAMYWYRQDPGQGLRLIYYSQIVNDFQKGDIAEGYSVSREKKESFPLTVTSAQKNPTAFYLCASSRGDSSGNTIYFGEGSWLTVV.

The chain carries TRBV5-5 and TRBJ2-7, with TRBD2 identical over 10 bases. Losses at the gene ends were 1 base for V and 6 bases for J; bases not matched to a gene: 4. In germline, CDR1 is SGHKS, CDR2 YYEKEE (reference sequence). This CDR3 has 14 amino acids. CDR3 region: CASSLTSGISEQYF. Here the CDR3 DNA reads TGTGCCAGCAGCTTGACTAGCGGGATATCCGAGCAGTACTTC.

The chain is built from TRBV10-1 and TRBJ2-7, with D perhaps TRBD2 (7 bases). Germline loops: CDR1 WNHNN, CDR2 SYGVQD (reference sequence). V gave up 6 bases and J gave up 3 bases, with 18 bases separating them. This CDR3 is 15 amino acids long. This CDR3 reads CASSDWEGGYYEQYF. CDR3 DNA: TGCGCCAGCAGCGACTGGGAGGGGGGGTACTACGAGCAGTACTTC.

The chain joins TRBV28 to TRBJ1-5; D is ambiguous. The CDR3 runs to 14 residues. Germline lookup yields CDR1 MDHEN and CDR2 SYDVKM. V lost 6 bases to trimming and J lost 3 bases, with 12 bases between them. The DNA for the CDR3 is TGTGCCAGCAGCAAAATAGAGGACAATCAGCCCCAGCATTTT. Its translation: CASSKIEDNQPQHF.

The rearrangement joins TRBV28 to TRBJ1-5; weak D call: TRBD1 (5 bases). Germline loops: CDR1 MDHEN, CDR2 SYDVKM. The length of the CDR3 is 17 residues. Trimming stripped 5 bases from V and 2 bases from J, with 19 bases between. The CDR3 protein is CASSITLIRVRNQPQHF. DNA for the CDR3: TGTGCCAGCAGTATTACCCTCATCAGGGTTCGCAATCAGCCCCAGCATTTT.

The rearrangement links TRBV27 to TRBJ1-2, with 10 bases identical to TRBD1. The V gene end was trimmed by 6 bases and the J gene end by 11 bases; junction bases not matched to a gene: 12. CDR1 and CDR2 (germline): MNHEY, SMNVEV (reference sequence). The CDR3 is 14 residues long. Here the CDR3 reads CASRPNRDRGIYTF. The CDR3 DNA is TGTGCCAGCAGACCCAACCGGGACAGGGGTATATACACCTTC.

This clone was picked up a small number of times. This sequence joins TRBV7-2 and TRBJ2-7, with 7 nucleotides matching TRBD1. This CDR3 is built from 14 residues. With V trimmed by 5 bases and J by 3 bases, 7 bases remained unmatched. Per germline, CDR1 SGHTA and CDR2 FQGNSA. CDR3 bases: TGTGCCAGCAGCACCTCGACAGGGTACTACGAGCAGTACTTC. It yields the protein CASSTSTGYYEQYF.